This record looks at one TCR beta chain sequence and its context. Its specificity is not known. The ends were cut back, 0 bases at V and 0 bases at J, with 7 bases in the middle. Germline CDR1 and CDR2: SGHRS and YFSETQ. The CDR3 is 15 residues long. The data were taken from a study of regulatory T cells. General observations from the study: In CD3G-deficient patients, conventional CD4+ T cells were enriched for hydrophobic CDR3 residues at positions 6 and 7.

Amplification used 52 TRBV primers and 13 TRBJ primers. The data were produced by immunoSEQ multiplex PCR, yet TCRdb's version contains in-frame clones alone and is incomplete. This sample has more than 15,000 clones, with approximately 82% found just once. Specimen: conventional CD4+ T cells sorted from blood. This TCR was recovered from a person younger than 45 with CD3G deficiency. V gene TRBV5-1 combines with J gene TRBJ2-1, with unresolved D. For the CDR3, the DNA is TGCGCCAGCAGCTTGGGGAGTAGCTCCTACAATGAGCAGTTCTTC. It specifies CASSLGSSSYNEQFF.